This entry describes one T cell receptor (beta chain). The CDR3 runs 14 residues. The ends were cut back, 6 bases at V and 0 bases at J, with 9 bases in the middle. The germline V gene has CDR1 MNHNY and CDR2 SVGAGI (reference sequence). This sample is part of a study of siplizumab effects on memory and regulatory T cells. Sequencing was performed with immunoSEQ multiplex PCR; in TCRdb, only in-frame clones are kept and a portion is missing. This table has roughly 100,000 clones, just over 90% appearing once. The chain combines TRBV6-6 with TRBJ1-5, with D perhaps matching TRBD1 (6 bases). The sample comprised CD4+ T cells sorted from blood. The TCR sequence derives from a human donor in good health. The CDR3 DNA reads TGTGCCAGCAGGTTGGACAGTAGCAATCAGCCCCAGCATTTT. Amino acids: CASRLDSSNQPQHF.